The subject of this entry is one T cell receptor (beta chain). The antigen remains undetermined. With 60 Vbeta and 13 Jbeta primers, the PCR was carried out. Profiling relied on immunoSEQ multiplex PCR, and the TCRdb table lists in-frame clones only, not all of them. The table has tens of thousands of clones, around two thirds seen once. The sample belongs to a study of cytomegalovirus exposure and HLA in healthy donors. The study, taken as a whole, reports: Associated with cytomegalovirus, according to the listing, were 150 to 200 TCR beta chains.

V shed 3 bases and J shed 4 bases, with 13 bases lying between them. This CDR3 is built from 14 residues. The germline gives CDR1 LGHNA, CDR2 YNFKEQ. Donors likely had unrecorded immune exposures despite being nominally healthy when sampled. The material sequenced was PBMCs. The V gene is TRBV4-2, the J gene TRBJ2-7; D is ambiguous. The receptor comes from a woman in her twenties or thirties in good health and CMV-seronegative. CDR3 DNA: TGTGCCAGCAGCCAGCTCAATAGCCTTTACGAGCAGTACTTC. Its protein product is CASSQLNSLYEQYF.